The 5 T cell receptor beta chains below come from one sample, sequenced in a study of blood T cell repertoires in COVID-19. Method: immunoSEQ multiplex PCR; TCRdb's copy keeps in-frame clones and lacks some. The data show about 250,000 clones, around 85% seen once. The sequenced sample was peripheral blood. These receptors originate from a man aged 45-60 years with active or convalescent COVID-19.

V is TRBV28 and J is TRBJ2-7; TRBD1 is a possible D gene (6 bases). The V gene's germline CDR1 is MDHEN and CDR2 SYDVKM. With 8 bases removed from V and 4 bases from J, the gap between germline ends came to 15 bases. This CDR3 comprises 13 residues. The CDR3 loop is CASGPGVRYEQYF. The DNA for the CDR3 is TGTGCCAGCGGGCCAGGGGTGAGGTACGAGCAGTACTTC.

The V gene is TRBV5-4, the J gene TRBJ1-1; D gene uncertain. The CDR3 consists of 13 residues. Trimming stripped 2 bases from V and 2 bases from J, with 7 bases between. Germline CDR1 is SGHNT and CDR2 is YYREEE (reference sequence). In DNA form, the CDR3 reads TGTGCCAGCAGCTTCTCGTCCAACACTGAAGCTTTCTTT. This gives the protein CASSFSSNTEAFF.

The chain uses TRBV6-5 and TRBJ1-6; perhaps TRBD1 as D (5 bases). In germline, CDR1 is MNHEY, CDR2 SVGAGI. The CDR3 covers 14 residues. V gave up 2 bases and J gave up 7 bases, with 9 bases separating them. In nucleotides, the CDR3 is TGTGCCAGCAGTTACCAGGGAGGGAATTCACCCCTCCACTTT. Amino acid sequence: CASSYQGGNSPLHF.

The J gene is TRBJ1-1, the V gene TRBV10-3; 8 bases match TRBD1. Trimming took 4 bases from V and 0 from J; bases not matched to a gene: 7. The CDR3 totals 16 residues. In germline, CDR1 is ENHRY, CDR2 SYGVKD. The DNA for the CDR3 is TGTGCCATCAGTGCAGGACAGGGAAGGATGAACACTGAAGCTTTCTTT. Translated: CAISAGQGRMNTEAFF.

The V gene is TRBV5-1, the J gene TRBJ2-1; TRBD2 might be the D (6 bases). The germline V gene has CDR1 SGHRS and CDR2 YFSETQ. CDR3 length: 15 residues. Trimming took off 4 bases at V and 8 bases at J, with 19 bases between the two ends. The CDR3 DNA reads as TGCGCCAGCAGCCCGCGGGATCACACAGTGGATGAGCAGTTCTTC. Translation gives CASSPRDHTVDEQFF.